Listed below are T cell receptor beta chains from one sample, sequenced in a study of blood T cell repertoires in COVID-19. TCRdb's copy holds only in-frame clones and misses some; the assay was immunoSEQ multiplex PCR. This sample carries about 150,000 clones, more than 75% of them seen once, and the ten largest clones take 0.95% to 1.5%. The sequencing sample was made of PBMCs or T cells enriched from blood (not recorded which). The receptors come from a woman aged 25 to 45 with acute COVID-19. CDR3s include the opening cysteine and the closing phenylalanine or tryptophan. The D gene is left open where the match is weak. Only some rows state a clone size, as once, few, many or a class for expanded clones.

J gene	D gene	V gene	clone size	CDR3 protein	CDR3 DNA
TRBJ2-7	-	TRBV4-3	-	CASSQDGGPYEQYF	TGCGCCAGCAGCCAAGATGGAGGACCATACGAGCAGTACTTC
TRBJ1-5	-	TRBV2	once	CASSRDSRDQPQHF	TGTGCCAGCAGCCGGGACTCCCGCGATCAGCCCCAGCATTTT
TRBJ1-4	TRBD1	TRBV30	once	CAWSEGQATNEKLFF	TGTGCCTGGAGTGAGGGACAGGCAACTAATGAAAAACTGTTTTTT
TRBJ1-2	TRBD1	TRBV19	-	CASSTPGQGNYGYTF	TGTGCCAGTAGTACGCCCGGACAGGGGAACTATGGCTACACCTTC
TRBJ2-7	-	TRBV3-1/TRBV3-2	-	CASSQDDTFGEQYF	TGTGCCAGCAGCCAAGATGACACCTTCGGAGAGCAGTACTTC
TRBJ2-1	TRBD2	TRBV4-1	-	CASSQSPSGSRNEQFF	TGCGCCAGCAGCCAATCACCTAGCGGGAGTCGCAATGAGCAGTTCTTC
TRBJ2-6	-	TRBV14	once	CASSQGLGGASGANVLTF	TGTGCCAGCAGCCAAGGACTAGGCGGGGCGTCTGGGGCCAACGTCCTGACTTTC
TRBJ2-1	TRBD1	TRBV30	-	CAWESGTGPYNEQFF	TGTGCCTGGGAATCCGGGACAGGGCCCTACAATGAGCAGTTCTTC
TRBJ2-2	TRBD2	TRBV7-3	-	CASSLMSGRNTGELFF	TGTGCCAGCAGCTTAATGAGCGGGAGGAACACCGGGGAGCTGTTTTTT
TRBJ2-1	TRBD1	TRBV28	-	CASSSHGTGGNEQFF	TGTGCCAGCAGTTCCCACGGGACAGGGGGGAATGAGCAGTTCTTC
TRBJ1-1	TRBD1	TRBV27	-	CATADRAMNTEAFF	TGTGCCACGGCGGACAGGGCCATGAACACTGAAGCTTTCTTT
TRBJ1-2	-	TRBV6-5	-	CASEGDYGYTF	TGTGCCAGCGAAGGGGACTATGGCTACACCTTC
TRBJ2-1	-	TRBV15	-	CATSSSTEGIFNEQFF	TGTGCCACCAGCAGTTCCACGGAGGGGATTTTCAATGAGCAGTTCTTC
TRBJ2-3	-	TRBV27	-	CASSLGGSHTDTQYF	TGTGCCAGCAGTTTGGGGGGAAGCCACACAGATACGCAGTATTTT
TRBJ2-3	TRBD2	TRBV5-4	-	CASSLAGATDTQYF	TGTGCCAGCAGCTTAGCGGGAGCGACAGATACGCAGTATTTT
TRBJ1-1	-	TRBV7-9	once	CASISAGKEAFF	TGTGCCAGCATATCGGCGGGAAAGGAAGCTTTCTTT
TRBJ2-3	-	TRBV6-5	-	CASSTRGAGTDTQYF	TGTGCCAGCAGTACCCGGGGAGCGGGCACCGATACGCAGTATTTT
TRBJ1-1	TRBD1	TRBV4-3	once	CASSITGAANTEAFF	TGCGCCAGCAGCATTACAGGGGCTGCGAACACTGAAGCTTTCTTT
TRBJ2-5	TRBD1	TRBV9	once	CASSPTGAQETQYF	TGTGCCAGCAGCCCGACAGGGGCTCAAGAGACCCAGTACTTC
TRBJ2-5	TRBD2	TRBV9	-	CASSVGLAETQETQYF	TGTGCCAGCAGCGTAGGGCTAGCGGAGACACAAGAGACCCAGTACTTC
TRBJ2-3	-	TRBV28	-	CASSPMGASDTQYF	TGTGCCAGCAGTCCCATGGGGGCGTCAGATACGCAGTATTTT
TRBJ2-5	TRBD2	TRBV6-5	-	CASSWARAGGRKTQYF	TGTGCCAGCAGTTGGGCTCGCGCGGGAGGGAGGAAGACCCAGTACTTC
TRBJ2-1	TRBD2	TRBV28	-	CASSSLSGGLDNEQFF	TGTGCCAGCAGTTCTCTGTCGGGAGGTCTCGACAATGAGCAGTTCTTC
TRBJ2-7	-	TRBV28	few	CASLPDEQYF	TGTGCCAGCCTCCCGGACGAGCAGTACTTC
TRBJ2-3	TRBD2	TRBV27	-	CASSLFPLAGSTDTQYF	TGTGCCAGCAGTTTATTCCCGCTAGCGGGGAGCACAGATACGCAGTATTTT
TRBJ1-1	-	TRBV5-1	-	CASSIQGYEAFF	TGCGCCAGCAGCATACAGGGATATGAAGCTTTCTTT
TRBJ2-7	-	TRBV28	-	CASSLNSDSYEQYF	TGTGCCAGCAGTTTAAACAGTGACTCCTACGAGCAGTACTTC
TRBJ1-3	-	TRBV16	-	CASSQSTGGNTIYF	TGTGCCAGCAGCCAATCGACAGGTGGAAACACCATATATTTT
TRBJ2-7	-	TRBV28	-	CASSLGLSSYEQYF	TGTGCCAGCAGTTTAGGGCTAAGCTCCTACGAGCAGTACTTC
TRBJ2-3	-	TRBV7-3	-	CASSLAGADTQYF	TGTGCCAGCAGCCTGGCCGGGGCAGATACGCAGTATTTT
TRBJ2-7	TRBD2	TRBV4-2	-	CASSHTTSGWSYEQYF	TGTGCCAGCAGCCACACAACTAGCGGGTGGAGCTACGAGCAGTACTTC
TRBJ2-7	TRBD1	TRBV27	-	CATSRTGAIEQYF	TGTGCCACCTCCAGGACAGGGGCAATCGAGCAGTACTTC
TRBJ1-2	-	TRBV15	-	CATSSGTNYGYTF	TGTGCCACCAGCTCCGGGACAAACTATGGCTACACCTTC
TRBJ2-1	TRBD1	TRBV5-6	-	CASSTDRGATYNEQFF	TGTGCCAGCAGCACTGACAGGGGTGCAACCTACAATGAGCAGTTCTTC
TRBJ2-7	-	TRBV7-9	-	CASDPVPSPYEQYF	TGTGCCAGCGATCCAGTTCCAAGTCCCTACGAGCAGTACTTC
TRBJ2-2	TRBD2	TRBV5-4	once	CASSVGLAGGRTGELFF	TGTGCCAGCAGCGTCGGACTAGCGGGAGGGCGTACCGGGGAGCTGTTTTTT
TRBJ2-3	-	TRBV7-2	-	CASSLLVSTDTQYF	TGTGCCAGCAGCTTACTAGTCAGCACAGATACGCAGTATTTT
TRBJ2-1	TRBD2	TRBV29-1	-	CSVPNAGTSGRGEQFF	TGCAGCGTTCCCAATGCCGGGACTAGCGGGAGAGGTGAGCAGTTCTTC
TRBJ1-5	TRBD1	TRBV13	-	CASSRQGGSSNQPQHF	TGTGCCAGCAGCAGACAGGGTGGCAGTTCTAATCAGCCCCAGCATTTT